Below are 10 T cell receptor beta chains sequenced from a single sample in a study of vaccination and CD4 T cells after COVID-19. The antigens of these receptors remain unknown. CD4+ T cells that had been cultured provided DNA sequenced with the Oncomine TCR Beta short-read assay. One entry per CDR3 protein results from TCRdb running MiXCR on the PCR reads. The sample holds around 10,000 distinct CDR3 sequences, 32% seen once. The sample's treatment: 10-day PBMC culture with coronavirus spike peptide pools or control peptides (ViraFEST assay). This material consisted of CD4+ T cells from blood, cultured in vitro, taken after SARS-CoV-2 vaccination. The receptors derive from a human donor who had recovered from COVID-19.

Details on this clonotype: Mismatch with germline at one junction end may stem from a read error. The V call is TRBV7-2, the J call TRBJ2-3; D unclear. Looked up from germline, CDR1 is SGHTA and CDR2 is FQGNSA. This CDR3 is built from 10 residues. CDR3 DNA: TGTGCCAGCAGCTTAGTGGACCCGCGCTTT. This translates into CASSLVDPRF.

The chain recombines TRBV11-2 with TRBJ1-2, with 7 nucleotides matching TRBD1. From germline, CDR1 is SGHAT and CDR2 FQNNGV. The CDR3 is 17 amino acids. J was trimmed by 1 base and V by 1 base; bases with no gene match: 9. The CDR3 coding sequence is TGTGCCAGCAGCTTAGCGTGGTCGACAGGGAGTAACTATGGCTACACCTTC. It specifies CASSLAWSTGSNYGYTF.

The gene calls are TRBV9 and TRBJ2-7, with TRBD2 matching 10 bases. Germline trimming cut 7 bases from V and 0 bases from J; bases unmatched to any gene: 16. The CDR3 runs 18 residues. Germline lookup yields CDR1 SGDLS and CDR2 YYNGEE. DNA for the CDR3: TGTGCCAGCGGGCCACGGGAGGCTAGCGGGAGCACCTCCTACGAGCAGTACTTC. Its translation: CASGPREASGSTSYEQYF.

This clonotype was seen more than once but under ten times. The rearrangement uses TRBV20-1 and TRBJ1-5, with TRBD1 as a possible D gene (6 bases). The CDR3 sequence is 16 residues long. CDR1 and CDR2 (germline): DFQATT, SNEGSKA (reference sequence). The germline V and J ends were trimmed by 2 bases and 7 bases, with 21 bases remaining between them. The CDR3 is CSARPLSQGLGQPQHF. The CDR3 coding sequence is TGCAGTGCTAGACCTCTTTCACAGGGTCTGGGACAGCCCCAGCATTTT.

This clonotype was detected a few times. The rearrangement links TRBV7-9 to TRBJ2-5; possibly TRBD1 or TRBD2 for D (6 bases each). The CDR3 sequence is 14 residues long. The germline CDR1 and CDR2 sequences are SEHNR and FQNEAQ (reference sequence). The germline V and J ends were trimmed by 5 bases and 0 bases, with 10 bases remaining between them. CDR3 sequence reads: CASSPGAYQETQYF. CDR3 DNA sequence: TGTGCCAGCAGCCCGGGGGCGTACCAAGAGACCCAGTACTTC.

The CDR3 nucleotides are TGTGCCAGCAGTCCCCCTAGCGGGGGGGGCTCCTACAATGAGCAGTTCTTC. Residues: CASSPPSGGGSYNEQFF. The chain carries TRBV28 and TRBJ2-1, with 12 bases identical to TRBD2. Germline V gene data show CDR1 as MDHEN and CDR2 as SYDVKM. The V and J ends lost 5 bases and 0 bases, in that order; junction bases with no gene match: 5. This CDR3 contains 17 residues. The variable domain in full, completed from reference TRBV28 and TRBJ2-1, reads DVKVTQSSRYLVKRTGEKVFLECVQDMDHENMFWYRQDPGLGLRLIYFSYDVKMKEKGDIPEGYSVSREKKERFSLILESASTNQTSMYLCASSPPSGGGSYNEQFFGPGTRLTVL.

This clonotype has only one observation. The chain joins TRBV5-6 to TRBJ2-7; D may be TRBD2 (5 bases). Trimming took 2 bases from V and 6 from J, leaving 15 bases between them. This CDR3 has 14 residues. CDR1 and CDR2 (germline): SGHDT, YYEEEE. The CDR3 DNA sequence: TGTGCCAGCAGCTTATCCGGGAAACACGCCGAGCAGTACTTC. Amino acid sequence: CASSLSGKHAEQYF. The whole variable domain, filled in from reference TRBV5-6 and TRBJ2-7, reads DAGVTQSPTHLIKTRGQQVTLRCSPKSGHDTVSWYQQALGQGPQFIFQYYEEEERQRGNFPDRFSGHQFPNYSSELNVNALLLGDSALYLCASSLSGKHAEQYFGPGTRLTVT.

The chain combines TRBV28 with TRBJ2-1; TRBD2 might be the D (6 bases). Trimming took off 3 bases at V and 0 bases at J, with 9 bases between the two ends. The CDR3 runs to 15 residues. Germline CDR1 reads MDHEN; CDR2 reads SYDVKM. In nucleotides, the CDR3 is TGTGCCAGCAGTTTGGGGGGACTCTCCTACAATGAGCAGTTCTTC. Translated: CASSLGGLSYNEQFF.

This chain uses TRBV24-1 with TRBJ2-3; TRBD2 might be the D (7 bases). The germline CDR1 and CDR2 sequences are KGHDR and SFDVKD. The ends were cut back, 1 base at V and 2 bases at J, with 18 bases in the middle. The CDR3 has 18 amino acids. The chain's CDR3 is CATSDLGGASGTTDTQYF. The CDR3 nucleotides are TGTGCCACCAGTGATTTAGGGGGGGCTAGCGGAACCACAGATACGCAGTATTTT.

The sample holds a few counts of this clonotype. The V call is TRBV7-6, the J call TRBJ1-6; D is perhaps TRBD1 (6 bases). Per the germline V gene, CDR1 is SGHVS and CDR2 is FNYEAQ. CDR3 length equals 13 residues. The germline V and J ends were trimmed by 6 bases and 7 bases, with 10 bases remaining between them. The CDR3 nucleotides are TGTGCCAGCAGAGACAGGAACAATTCACCCCTCCACTTT. Its protein is CASRDRNNSPLHF.